A selection of T cell receptor beta chains follows, all from one sample in a study of early T cells in non-severe SARS-CoV-2 infection. TCRdb passed the 5' RACE reads through MiXCR, listing each CDR3 protein once. Of approximately 70,000 distinct CDR3 sequences in the sample, 10% were seen once. This specimen consisted of whole blood, obtained at baseline. These receptors were taken from an adult who was a healthcare worker with PCR-confirmed SARS-CoV-2 infection or an uninfected control (not recorded which). Both conserved end residues are trimmed from each CDR3. Each record gives: J gene, V gene, CDR3 protein.

TRBJ2-7 TRBV5-1 ASSLVLAGGPPYEQY
TRBJ2-5 TRBV3-1 ASSQETQY
TRBJ2-7 TRBV10-2 ASGRTGWEQY
TRBJ2-3 TRBV10-3 AISESNARTDTQY
TRBJ1-5 TRBV7-9 ASSLQGNQPQH
TRBJ1-5 TRBV20-1 SARDDRFNSNQPQH
TRBJ1-3 TRBV7-2 ASSPDPFSGQISGNTIY
TRBJ2-7 TRBV20-1 SASSGGIRTYEQY
TRBJ1-5 TRBV6-2/TRBV6-3 ASSDDRGHQPQH
TRBJ2-1 TRBV12-3/TRBV12-4 ASSPRLSSYNEQF
TRBJ2-1 TRBV11-1 ASSLDRGTYNEQF
TRBJ1-1 TRBV7-9 AIPPAGTGTVDTEAF
TRBJ1-5 TRBV19 ASSIQKAGNQPQH
TRBJ2-2 TRBV12-3/TRBV12-4 ASSTRRQGQTGELF
TRBJ2-3 TRBV11-3 ASSFRDYPSTDTQY
TRBJ2-4 TRBV10-3 AISDEGAPENIQY
TRBJ1-1 TRBV5-1 ASSKQGGRPDTEAF
TRBJ1-5 TRBV3-1 ASSPSFERSQPQH
TRBJ2-7 TRBV5-6 ASSLGTTRPYEQY
TRBJ2-3 TRBV7-9 ASSHSRLSSTDTQY
TRBJ2-5 TRBV28 ASTVPIEGTQY
TRBJ1-1 TRBV7-2 ASSGRREAF
TRBJ2-6 TRBV6-6 ASTSRIRGSGANVLT
TRBJ1-1 TRBV18 ASSPQKNTEAF
TRBJ1-6 TRBV5-1 ASSGTGGSYNSPLH
TRBJ2-3 TRBV20-1 SASAGKDTQY
TRBJ2-7 TRBV3-2 ASSPPDGTYEQY
TRBJ2-5 TRBV7-3 ASSLTGPQETQY
TRBJ2-5 TRBV9 ASSVGSSGGGETQY
TRBJ2-7 TRBV27 ASSLRGAYEQY
TRBJ1-6 TRBV3-1 ASSQGRRDNSPLH
TRBJ1-1 TRBV24-1 ATQPGDSMNTEAF
TRBJ1-6 TRBV5-1 ASSTAPGQGNSPLH
TRBJ2-2 TRBV7-3 ASSPGLGTGELF
TRBJ1-1 TRBV5-1 ASSPAARTVNIGGEAF
TRBJ1-1 TRBV5-4 ASSGRQVNTEAF